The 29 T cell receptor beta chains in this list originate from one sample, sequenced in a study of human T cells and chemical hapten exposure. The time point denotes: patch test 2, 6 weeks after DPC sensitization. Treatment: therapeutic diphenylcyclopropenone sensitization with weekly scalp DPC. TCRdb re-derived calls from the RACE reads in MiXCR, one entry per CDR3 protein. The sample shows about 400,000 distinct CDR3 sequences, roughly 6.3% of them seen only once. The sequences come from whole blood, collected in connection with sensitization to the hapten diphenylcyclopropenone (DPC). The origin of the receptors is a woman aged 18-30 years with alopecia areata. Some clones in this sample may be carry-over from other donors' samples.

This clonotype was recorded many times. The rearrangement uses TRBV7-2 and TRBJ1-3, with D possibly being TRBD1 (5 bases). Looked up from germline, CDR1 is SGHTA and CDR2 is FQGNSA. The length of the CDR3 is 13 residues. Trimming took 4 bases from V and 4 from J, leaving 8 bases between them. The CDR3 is CASSWAGGNTIYF. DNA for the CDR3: TGTGCCAGCAGCTGGGCAGGGGGAAACACCATATATTTT.

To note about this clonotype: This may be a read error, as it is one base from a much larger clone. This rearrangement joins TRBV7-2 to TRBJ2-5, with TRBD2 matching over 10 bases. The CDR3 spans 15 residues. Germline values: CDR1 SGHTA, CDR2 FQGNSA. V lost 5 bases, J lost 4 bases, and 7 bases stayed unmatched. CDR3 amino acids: CASSASGGQPETQYF. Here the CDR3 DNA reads TGTGCCAGCAGCGCTAGCGGGGGCCAACCAGAGACCCAGTACTTC.

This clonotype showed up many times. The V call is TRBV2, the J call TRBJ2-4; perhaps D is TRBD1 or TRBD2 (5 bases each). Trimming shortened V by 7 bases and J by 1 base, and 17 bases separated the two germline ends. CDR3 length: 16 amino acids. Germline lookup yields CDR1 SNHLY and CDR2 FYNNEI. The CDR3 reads CASNRIQGAAKNIQYF. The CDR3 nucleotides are TGTGCCAGCAATCGTATCCAGGGAGCGGCCAAAAACATTCAGTACTTC.

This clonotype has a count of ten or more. The CDR3 bases are TGTGCCATCATGGCAGGGAACTATGGCTACACCTTC. This gives the protein CAIMAGNYGYTF. The chain carries TRBV10-3 and TRBJ1-2; a possible D gene is TRBD1 (5 bases). Trimming removed 7 bases from V and 2 bases from J, with 8 bases in between. Germline loops: CDR1 ENHRY, CDR2 SYGVKD. CDR3 length: 12 residues.

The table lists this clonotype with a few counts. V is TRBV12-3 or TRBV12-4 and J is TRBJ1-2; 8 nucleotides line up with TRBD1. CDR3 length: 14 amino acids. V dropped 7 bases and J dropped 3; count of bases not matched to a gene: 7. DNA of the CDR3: TGTGCCAGCAAACCCGGACAGGGAGACTATGGCTACACCTTC. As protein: CASKPGQGDYGYTF.

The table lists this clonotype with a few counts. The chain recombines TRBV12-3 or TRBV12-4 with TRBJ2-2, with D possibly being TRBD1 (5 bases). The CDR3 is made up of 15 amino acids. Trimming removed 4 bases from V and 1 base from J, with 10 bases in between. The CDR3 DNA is TGTGCCAGCAGTTCGGACACACTGAACACCGGGGAGCTGTTTTTT. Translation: CASSSDTLNTGELFF.

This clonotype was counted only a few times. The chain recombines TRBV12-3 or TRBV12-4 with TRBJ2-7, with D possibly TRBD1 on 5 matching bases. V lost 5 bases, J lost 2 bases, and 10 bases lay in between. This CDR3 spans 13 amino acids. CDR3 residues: CASSLQTAYEQYF. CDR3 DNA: TGTGCCAGCAGTCTCCAGACAGCCTACGAGCAGTACTTC.

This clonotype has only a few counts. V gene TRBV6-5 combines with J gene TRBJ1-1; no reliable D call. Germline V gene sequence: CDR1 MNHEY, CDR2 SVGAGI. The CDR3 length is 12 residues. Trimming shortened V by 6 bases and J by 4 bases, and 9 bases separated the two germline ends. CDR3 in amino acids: CASSDPGTEAFF. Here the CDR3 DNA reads TGTGCCAGCAGCGACCCTGGCACTGAAGCTTTCTTT.

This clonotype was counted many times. The CDR3 spells CASSPGGLHEQFF. In DNA form, the CDR3 reads TGTGCCAGCAGCCCCGGGGGGCTGCATGAGCAGTTCTTC. The V gene is TRBV14, the J gene TRBJ2-1; tentative D call: TRBD2 (7 bases). The CDR3 runs 13 residues. Germline CDR1 reads SGHDN; CDR2 reads FVKESK. Trimming cost V 4 bases and J 8 bases, with 12 bases left between them.

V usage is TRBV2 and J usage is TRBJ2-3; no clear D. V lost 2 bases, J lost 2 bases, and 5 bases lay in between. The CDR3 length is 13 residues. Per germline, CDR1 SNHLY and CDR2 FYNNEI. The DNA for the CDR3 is TGTGCCAGCAGTGAAAGGGACACAGATACGCAGTATTTT. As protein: CASSERDTDTQYF.

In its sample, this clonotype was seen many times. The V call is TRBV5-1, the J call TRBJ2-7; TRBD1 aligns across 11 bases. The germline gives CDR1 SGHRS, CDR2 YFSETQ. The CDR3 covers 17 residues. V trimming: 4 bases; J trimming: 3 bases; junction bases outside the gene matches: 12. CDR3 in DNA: TGCGCCAGCAGCCCTCGGACAGGGGGCGATCCAAGCTACGAGCAGTACTTC. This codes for CASSPRTGGDPSYEQYF.

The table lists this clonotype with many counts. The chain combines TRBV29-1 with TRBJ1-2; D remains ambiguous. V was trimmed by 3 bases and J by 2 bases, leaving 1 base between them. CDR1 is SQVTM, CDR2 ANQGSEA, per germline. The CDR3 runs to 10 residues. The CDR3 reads CSVDNYGYTF. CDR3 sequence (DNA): TGCAGCGTTGACAACTATGGCTACACCTTC.

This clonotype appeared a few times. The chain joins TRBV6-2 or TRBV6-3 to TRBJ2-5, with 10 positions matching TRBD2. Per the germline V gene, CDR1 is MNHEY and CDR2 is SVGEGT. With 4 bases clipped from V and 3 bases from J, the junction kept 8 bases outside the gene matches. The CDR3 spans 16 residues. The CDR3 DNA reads TGTGCCAGCAGTTCCGTACCTAGCGGGGGAAAAGAGACCCAGTACTTC. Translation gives CASSSVPSGGKETQYF.

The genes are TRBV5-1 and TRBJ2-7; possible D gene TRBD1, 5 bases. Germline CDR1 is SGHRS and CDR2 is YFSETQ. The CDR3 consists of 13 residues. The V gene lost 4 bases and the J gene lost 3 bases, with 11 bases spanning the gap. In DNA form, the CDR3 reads TGCGCCAGCAGCAACACAGGACACTACGAGCAGTACTTC. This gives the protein CASSNTGHYEQYF.

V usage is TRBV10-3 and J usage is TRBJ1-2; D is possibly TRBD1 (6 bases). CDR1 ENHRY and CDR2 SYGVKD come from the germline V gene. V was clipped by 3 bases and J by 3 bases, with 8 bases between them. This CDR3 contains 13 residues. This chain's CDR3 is CAISENRDYGYTF. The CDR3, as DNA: TGTGCCATCAGTGAAAACAGGGACTATGGCTACACCTTC.

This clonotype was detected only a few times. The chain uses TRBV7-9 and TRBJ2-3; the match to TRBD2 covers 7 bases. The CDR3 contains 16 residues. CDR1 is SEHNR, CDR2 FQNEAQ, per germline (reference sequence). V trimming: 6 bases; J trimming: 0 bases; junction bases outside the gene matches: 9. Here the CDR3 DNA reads TGTGCCAGCAGGCCTCAACTAGCGCCAAGCACAGATACGCAGTATTTT. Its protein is CASRPQLAPSTDTQYF. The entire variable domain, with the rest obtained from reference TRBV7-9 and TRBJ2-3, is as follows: DTGVSQNPRHKITKRGQNVTFRCDPISEHNRLYWYRQTLGQGPEFLTYFQNEAQLEKSRLLSDRFSAERPKGSFSTLEIQRTEQGDSAMYLCASRPQLAPSTDTQYFGPGTRLTVL.

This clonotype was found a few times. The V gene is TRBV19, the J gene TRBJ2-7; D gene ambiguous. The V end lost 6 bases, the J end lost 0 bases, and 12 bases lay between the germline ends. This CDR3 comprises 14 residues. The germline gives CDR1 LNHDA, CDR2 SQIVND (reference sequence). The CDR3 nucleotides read TGTGCCAGTAGCCCTAAGGGTGACTCCTACGAGCAGTACTTC. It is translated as CASSPKGDSYEQYF. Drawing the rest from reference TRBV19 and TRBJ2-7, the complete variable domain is DGGITQSPKYLFRKEGQNVTLSCEQNLNHDAMYWYRQDPGQGLRLIYYSQIVNDFQKGDIAEGYSVSREKKESFPLTVTSAQKNPTAFYLCASSPKGDSYEQYFGPGTRLTVT.

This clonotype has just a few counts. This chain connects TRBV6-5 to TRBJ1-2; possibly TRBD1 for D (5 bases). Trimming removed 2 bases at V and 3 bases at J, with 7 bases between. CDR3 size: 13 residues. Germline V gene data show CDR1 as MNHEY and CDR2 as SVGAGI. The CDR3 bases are TGTGCCAGCAGTTACGACAGAGACTATGGCTACACCTTC. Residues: CASSYDRDYGYTF.

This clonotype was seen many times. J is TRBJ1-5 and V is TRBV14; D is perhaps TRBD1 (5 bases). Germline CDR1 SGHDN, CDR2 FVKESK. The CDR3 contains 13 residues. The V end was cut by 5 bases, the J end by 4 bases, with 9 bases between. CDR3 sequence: CASSLGLNQPQHF. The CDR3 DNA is TGTGCCAGCAGCTTGGGACTAAATCAGCCCCAGCATTTT.

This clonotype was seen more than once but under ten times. CDR3 nucleotide sequence: TGCAGTGCTAGATTAGGGCTAGGCACTGAAGCTTTCTTT. Protein: CSARLGLGTEAFF. This chain connects TRBV20-1 to TRBJ1-1; D remains ambiguous. The germline gives CDR1 DFQATT, CDR2 SNEGSKA (reference sequence). The CDR3 is made up of 13 amino acids. Trimming removed 2 bases from V and 4 bases from J, with 11 bases in between.

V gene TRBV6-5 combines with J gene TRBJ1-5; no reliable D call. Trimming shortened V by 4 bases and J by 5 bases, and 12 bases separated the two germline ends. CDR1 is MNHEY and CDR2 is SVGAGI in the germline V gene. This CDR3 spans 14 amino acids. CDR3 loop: CASSSGRGDQPQHF. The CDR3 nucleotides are TGTGCCAGCAGTTCCGGCAGAGGAGATCAGCCCCAGCATTTT.

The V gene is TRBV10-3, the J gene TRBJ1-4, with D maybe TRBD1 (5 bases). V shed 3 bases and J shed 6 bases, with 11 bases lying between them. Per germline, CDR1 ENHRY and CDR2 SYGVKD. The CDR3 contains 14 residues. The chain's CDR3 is CAISDIGEDEKLFF. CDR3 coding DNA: TGTGCCATCAGTGATATAGGGGAGGATGAAAAACTGTTTTTT.

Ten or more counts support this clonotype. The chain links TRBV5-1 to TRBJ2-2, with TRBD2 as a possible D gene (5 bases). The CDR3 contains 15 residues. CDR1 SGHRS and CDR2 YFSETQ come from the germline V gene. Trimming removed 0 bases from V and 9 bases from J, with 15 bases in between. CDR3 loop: CASSLDPGGTRELFF. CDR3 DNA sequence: TGCGCCAGCAGCTTGGACCCCGGAGGAACCCGGGAGCTGTTTTTT.

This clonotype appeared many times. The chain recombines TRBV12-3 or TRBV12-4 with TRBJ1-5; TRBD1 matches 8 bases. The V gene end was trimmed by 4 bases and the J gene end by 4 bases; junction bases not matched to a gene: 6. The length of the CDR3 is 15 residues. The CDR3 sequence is CASSSWQGANQPQHF. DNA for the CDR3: TGTGCCAGCAGTTCTTGGCAGGGGGCTAATCAGCCCCAGCATTTT.

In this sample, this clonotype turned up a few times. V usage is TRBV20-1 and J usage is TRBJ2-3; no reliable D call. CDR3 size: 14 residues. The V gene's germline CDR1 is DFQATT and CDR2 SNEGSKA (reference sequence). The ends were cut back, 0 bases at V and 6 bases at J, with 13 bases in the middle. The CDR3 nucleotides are TGCAGTGCTAGAGATCGGCCGGAAGGTGATACGCAGTATTTT. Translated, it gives CSARDRPEGDTQYF.

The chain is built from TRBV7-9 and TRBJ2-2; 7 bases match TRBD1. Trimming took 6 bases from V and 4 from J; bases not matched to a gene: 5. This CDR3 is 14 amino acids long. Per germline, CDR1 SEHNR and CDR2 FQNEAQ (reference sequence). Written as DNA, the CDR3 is TGTGCCAGCAGTAACAGGGACAGCACCGGGGAGCTGTTTTTT. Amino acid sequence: CASSNRDSTGELFF.

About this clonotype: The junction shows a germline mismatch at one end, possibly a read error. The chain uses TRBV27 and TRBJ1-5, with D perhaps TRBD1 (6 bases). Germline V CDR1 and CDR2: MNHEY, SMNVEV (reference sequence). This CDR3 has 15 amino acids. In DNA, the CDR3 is TGTGCCAGCAGTACTGACAGGAGCGGAAATCGGCCCCAGCATTTT. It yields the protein CASSTDRSGNRPQHF.

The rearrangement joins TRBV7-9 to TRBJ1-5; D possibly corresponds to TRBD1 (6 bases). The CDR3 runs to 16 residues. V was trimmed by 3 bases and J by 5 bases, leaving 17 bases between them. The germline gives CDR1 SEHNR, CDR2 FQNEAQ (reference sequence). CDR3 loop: CASSFDGSRGHQPQHF. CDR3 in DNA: TGTGCCAGCAGCTTTGACGGATCACGGGGGCATCAGCCCCAGCATTTT.

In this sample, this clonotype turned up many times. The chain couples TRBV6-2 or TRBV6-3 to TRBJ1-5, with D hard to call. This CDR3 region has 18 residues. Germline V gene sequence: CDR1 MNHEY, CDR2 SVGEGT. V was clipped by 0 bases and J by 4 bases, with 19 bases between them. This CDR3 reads CASSYSIIWQAMNQPQHF. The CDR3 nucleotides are TGTGCCAGCAGTTACTCGATTATTTGGCAGGCAATGAATCAGCCCCAGCATTTT.